This is a list of T cell receptor beta chains from one sample in a study of T cells in localized non-small cell lung cancer. Using immunoSEQ multiplex PCR, the repertoire was profiled, and TCRdb retains in-frame clones only, with some absent. The sample holds some 30,000 clones; less than 90% are singletons and the top ten take around 2.9%. The sample in question was peripheral blood, obtained before any cancer treatment. The receptors were gathered from an older female donor with stage I lung adenocarcinoma. Both conserved end residues are part of each CDR3. A D gene is named only where the DNA matches it firmly. Some rows mark clone size as missing; the rest say once, few, many or name a class of expanded clone.

TRBJ2-7	TRBV29-1	-	-	CSVDTGGYEQYF	TGCAGCGTTGACACGGGCGGTTACGAGCAGTACTTC
TRBJ2-6	TRBV28	-	-	CASSRDRRKPGANVLTF	TGTGCCAGCAGCCGAGACCGACGCAAACCTGGGGCCAACGTCCTGACTTTC
TRBJ1-2	TRBV7-2	-	-	CASTLQRAYGYTF	TGTGCCAGCACCCTGCAAAGGGCTTATGGCTACACCTTC
TRBJ2-1	TRBV5-1	-	TRBD2	CASSMGGSSYNEQFF	TGCGCCAGCAGCATGGGCGGGAGCTCCTACAATGAGCAGTTCTTC
TRBJ1-2	TRBV2	-	-	CASSEGLTDGYTF	TGTGCCAGCAGTGAAGGTCTTACCGATGGCTACACCTTC
TRBJ2-1	TRBV19	-	-	CASSMGRRAGEQFF	TGTGCCAGTAGTATGGGCCGTAGGGCGGGTGAGCAGTTCTTC
TRBJ2-7	TRBV4-3	-	TRBD2	CASSLLPGTSGDSYEQYF	TGCGCCAGCAGCCTCCTCCCCGGGACTAGCGGGGACTCCTACGAGCAGTACTTC
TRBJ2-1	TRBV10-3	-	-	CAISDRPAYNEQFF	TGTGCCATCAGTGACCGCCCAGCCTACAATGAGCAGTTCTTC
TRBJ1-2	TRBV5-8	once	TRBD1	CASSLYPGQGFYGYTF	TGTGCCAGCAGCCTATACCCGGGACAGGGGTTTTATGGCTACACCTTC
TRBJ2-7	TRBV19	-	TRBD2	CASSKRGLAGDYEQYF	TGTGCCAGTAGTAAGCGGGGACTAGCGGGAGACTACGAGCAGTACTTC
TRBJ1-1	TRBV14	-	-	CASSQGGGGWMNTEAFF	TGTGCCAGCAGCCAAGGCGGTGGAGGGTGGATGAACACTGAAGCTTTCTTT
TRBJ2-3	TRBV5-4	-	-	CASWLGGGVRTDTQYF	TGTGCCAGCTGGCTGGGAGGAGGGGTTCGGACAGATACGCAGTATTTT
TRBJ2-1	TRBV7-9	-	TRBD2	CASNLAASYNGQFF	TGTGCCAGCAATCTAGCGGCGTCCTACAATGGGCAGTTCTTC
TRBJ1-2	TRBV5-6	-	-	CASLSITAYGYTF	TGTGCCAGCTTGTCCATTACTGCCTATGGCTACACCTTC
TRBJ1-2	TRBV28	-	-	CASRGAGTNYGYTF	TGTGCCAGCAGGGGGGCAGGGACCAACTATGGCTACACCTTC
TRBJ2-2	TRBV5-6	-	-	CASSLVGRELFF	TGTGCCAGCAGCTTGGTAGGGAGGGAGCTGTTTTTT
TRBJ1-5	TRBV7-2	-	-	CASSLDGNQPQHF	TGTGCCAGCAGCTTAGACGGGAATCAGCCCCAGCATTTT
TRBJ2-7	TRBV6-6	-	-	CASSPRNEGSYEQYF	TGTGCCAGCAGTCCCCGTAATGAGGGCTCCTACGAGCAGTACTTC
TRBJ2-5	TRBV18	-	-	CASSPKETQYF	TGTGCCAGCTCACCAAAAGAGACCCAGTACTTC
TRBJ1-1	TRBV19	-	-	CASSIEQGRRNTEAFF	TGTGCCAGTAGTATAGAACAGGGACGTCGGAACACTGAAGCTTTCTTT
TRBJ2-7	TRBV6-4	-	-	CASRSSYEQYF	TGTGCCAGCAGGAGCTCCTACGAGCAGTACTTC
TRBJ1-3	TRBV30	-	-	CAWSRSSGNTIYF	TGTGCCTGGAGTAGGAGCTCTGGAAACACCATATATTTT
TRBJ1-3	TRBV6-1	few	-	CAATSSGNTIYF	TGTGCCGCGACAAGCTCTGGAAACACCATATATTTT
TRBJ1-1	TRBV27	-	TRBD1	CASLRTGANTEAFF	TGTGCCAGCCTCAGGACAGGGGCGAACACTGAAGCTTTCTTT
TRBJ2-7	TRBV5-1	once	TRBD1	CASSLAQGMREQYF	TGCGCCAGCAGCTTGGCACAGGGGATGCGCGAGCAGTACTTC
TRBJ2-6	TRBV14	-	-	CASSQYLGGTGQVGANVLTF	TGTGCCAGCAGCCAATATCTTGGCGGGACGGGGCAAGTCGGGGCCAACGTCCTGACTTTC
TRBJ1-4	TRBV28	-	TRBD1	CASSPLGQEHEKLFF	TGTGCCAGCAGCCCTCTCGGACAGGAACATGAAAAACTGTTTTTT
TRBJ2-7	TRBV5-1	-	-	CASSFGDDTSYEQYF	TGCGCCAGCAGCTTTGGGGATGACACCTCCTACGAGCAGTACTTC
TRBJ1-5	TRBV19	-	TRBD1	CASSPLGQGDNQPQHF	TGTGCCAGTAGCCCACTGGGACAGGGGGACAATCAGCCCCAGCATTTT
TRBJ2-1	TRBV5-1	few	-	CASSLEGSYNEQFF	TGCGCCAGCAGCTTGGAAGGCTCCTACAATGAGCAGTTCTTC
TRBJ2-3	TRBV19	-	-	CASSAERLARDTQYF	TGTGCCAGTAGTGCCGAAAGGCTAGCCCGGGATACGCAGTATTTT
TRBJ1-1	TRBV11-2	-	TRBD1	CASSRTGYQNTEAFF	TGTGCCAGCAGCCGGACAGGGTATCAGAACACTGAAGCTTTCTTT
TRBJ2-2	TRBV18	-	-	CASSPTLDTGELFF	TGTGCCAGCTCACCAACCTTGGACACCGGGGAGCTGTTTTTT
TRBJ2-1	TRBV6-5	-	TRBD2	CASSPRLAAYNEQFF	TGTGCCAGCAGTCCCCGACTAGCGGCATACAATGAGCAGTTCTTC
TRBJ2-5	TRBV19	few	TRBD2	CASSIGAGGTYQETQYF	TGTGCCAGTAGTATCGGCGCGGGAGGGACGTACCAAGAGACCCAGTACTTC
TRBJ1-1	TRBV6-4	once	-	CASPERGPHTEAFF	TGTGCCAGCCCCGAAAGGGGTCCGCACACTGAAGCTTTCTTT
TRBJ2-1	TRBV18	-	-	CASSPVGTSYNEQFF	TGTGCCAGCTCACCTGTTGGGACCTCCTACAATGAGCAGTTCTTC